The 19 T cell receptor beta chains below all came from one sample that was sequenced in a study of Ad26.COV2.S vaccination and SARS-CoV-2 variants. Noted treatment: 15 to 20 received Ad26.COV2.S at low or high dose, single or two shots; roughly five received placebo; per-sample allocation not given. At day 63 after the first vaccine or placebo injection, samples were drawn. Clones were sequenced by immunoSEQ multiplex PCR, and TCRdb holds only the in-frame ones, with some missing. The sample includes over 400,000 clones, about 90% of them seen just once. The sequenced sample was peripheral blood, obtained in a trial of Ad26.COV2.S vaccine versus placebo. These receptors came from a person aged 18-60 years who received the Ad26.COV2.S COVID-19 vaccine or a placebo.

The CDR3 DNA reads as TGTGCCAGCAGCTACGGGACAGGGAGGGAGACCCAGTACTTC. Protein sequence: CASSYGTGRETQYF. The V gene is TRBV3-1 (or the pseudogene TRBV3-2), the J gene TRBJ2-5; TRBD1 aligns across 9 bases. V trimming: 5 bases; J trimming: 5 bases; junction bases outside the gene matches: 6. Germline V gene lookup returns CDR1 LGHDT and CDR2 YNNKEL (reference sequence). The CDR3 consists of 14 residues.

The V gene is TRBV9, the J gene TRBJ2-1, with TRBD2 matching 10 bases. Germline V gene lookup returns CDR1 SGDLS and CDR2 YYNGEE. CDR3 size: 16 residues. V lost 0 bases, J lost 5 bases, and 5 bases stayed unmatched. The CDR3 DNA follows: TGTGCCAGCAGCGTAGACGGAGCGGGAGGGAACAATGAGCAGTTCTTC. Its protein is CASSVDGAGGNNEQFF.

V usage is TRBV3-1 (or the pseudogene TRBV3-2) and J usage is TRBJ2-7; D might be TRBD1 (6 bases). The CDR3 runs 19 residues. V lost 7 bases and J lost 1, with 29 bases in between. Germline V gives CDR1 LGHDT, CDR2 YNNKEL (reference sequence). The CDR3 DNA is TGTGCCAGCAATCGCCCCCCGGGACACCAGGAGAGTGAGTCCTACGAGCAGTACTTC. Its protein is CASNRPPGHQESESYEQYF.

V usage is TRBV6-2 or TRBV6-3 and J usage is TRBJ1-5, with D maybe TRBD1 (5 bases). This CDR3 has 14 amino acids. The germline CDR1 and CDR2 sequences are MNHEY and SVGEGT. V was clipped by 0 bases and J by 4 bases, with 7 bases between them. CDR3: CASSYSTENQPQHF. The CDR3 nucleotides read TGTGCCAGCAGTTACTCGACAGAAAATCAGCCCCAGCATTTT.

The chain combines TRBV11-3 with TRBJ1-1; TRBD1 matches 7 bases. Trimming removed 6 bases from V and 6 bases from J; junction bases left unmatched: 10. In germline, CDR1 is SGHNT, CDR2 YENEEA. This CDR3 has 14 amino acids. The CDR3 DNA sequence: TGTGCCAGCAGTATCAGCAGGGGGGTCCCTGAAGCTTTCTTT. Its translation: CASSISRGVPEAFF.

This chain links TRBV11-2 with TRBJ2-7; D not resolved. Trimming removed 0 bases at V and 2 bases at J, with 5 bases between. The CDR3 extends over 13 amino acids. The germline V gene has CDR1 SGHAT and CDR2 FQNNGV. Here the CDR3 reads CASSLDSPYEQYF. The CDR3, as DNA: TGTGCCAGCAGCTTAGACAGCCCCTACGAGCAGTACTTC.

V usage is TRBV2 and J usage is TRBJ2-1; D might be TRBD2 (7 bases). Germline CDR1 is SNHLY and CDR2 is FYNNEI. V was pared by 4 bases and J by 7 bases, with 20 bases between. This CDR3 is 16 amino acids long. CDR3 bases: TGTGCCAGCAGTGTTCCGAGGGAGGGGGTCGAGAATGAGCAGTTCTTC. Encoded protein: CASSVPREGVENEQFF.

The gene calls are TRBV3-1 (or the pseudogene TRBV3-2) and TRBJ1-5, with 8 bases aligning to TRBD1. Per the germline V gene, CDR1 is LGHDT and CDR2 is YNNKEL (reference sequence). V trimming: 0 bases; J trimming: 11 bases; junction bases outside the gene matches: 15. The CDR3 covers 17 residues. This CDR3 reads CASSQDKSGQGPIAQHF. The CDR3 DNA sequence: TGTGCCAGCAGCCAAGATAAATCCGGACAGGGACCCATCGCCCAGCATTTT.

This clone was found once. The V and J genes are TRBV20-1 and TRBJ1-5; the D gene is possibly TRBD1 (5 bases). CDR3 length: 16 amino acids. CDR1 and CDR2 from the germline V gene are DFQATT and SNEGSKA (reference sequence). V was shortened by 3 bases and J by 3 bases, with 18 bases between the two germline ends. The CDR3 region is CSASGGIADFNQPQHF. The CDR3 nucleotides are TGCAGTGCTAGTGGGGGTATCGCAGACTTCAATCAGCCCCAGCATTTT.

The chain employs TRBV19 and TRBJ2-7; TRBD1 matches at 7 bases. V dropped 10 bases and J dropped 4; count of bases not matched to a gene: 16. The CDR3 has 15 amino acids. The V gene's germline CDR1 is LNHDA and CDR2 SQIVND (reference sequence). This CDR3 reads CATARSGTELYEQYF. The CDR3 DNA follows: TGTGCCACCGCTCGATCCGGGACAGAGCTATACGAGCAGTACTTC.

The chain combines TRBV6-1 with TRBJ1-2; D unresolved. The V gene's germline CDR1 is MNHNS and CDR2 SASEGT. The CDR3 consists of 16 residues. With 1 base removed from V and 4 bases from J, the gap between germline ends came to 16 bases. For the CDR3, the DNA is TGTGCCAGCAGTGAAGATCGGGCTTCGGGCGGCTATGGCTACACCTTC. This translates into CASSEDRASGGYGYTF.

This clone appeared many times. The chain links TRBV24-1 to TRBJ2-7, with D hard to call. CDR1 and CDR2 from the germline V gene are KGHDR and SFDVKD. CDR3 size: 11 residues. Between the trimmed V and J ends, which lost 8 bases and 5 bases, there was a span of 9 bases. The CDR3 region is CATNPPNEQYF. The CDR3 DNA reads TGTGCCACCAACCCACCGAACGAGCAGTACTTC.

V and J are TRBV19 and TRBJ2-7; D might be TRBD1 or TRBD2, each matching 5 bases. The CDR3 is 14 amino acids. V was cut by 2 bases and J by 6 bases, with 14 bases left in between. In germline, CDR1 is LNHDA, CDR2 SQIVND (reference sequence). The CDR3 protein is CASSIKGRKFEQYF. Written as DNA, the CDR3 is TGTGCCAGTAGTATAAAGGGGAGAAAGTTCGAGCAGTACTTC.

This clone was seen only once. The chain recombines TRBV3-1 (or the pseudogene TRBV3-2) with TRBJ2-3; D is perhaps TRBD1 or TRBD2 (5 bases each). The CDR3 has 15 residues. Germline V lookup: CDR1 LGHDT, CDR2 YNNKEL (reference sequence). V was clipped by 4 bases and J by 4 bases, with 15 bases between them. The CDR3 sequence: CASSLRDGGPDTQYF. The DNA for the CDR3 is TGTGCCAGCAGCCTCCGGGACGGCGGGCCAGATACGCAGTATTTT.

This clone appeared once. V gene TRBV9 combines with J gene TRBJ2-1; TRBD2 might be the D (5 bases). V lost 6 bases, J lost 1 base, and 11 bases lay in between. This CDR3 has 14 amino acids. The germline CDR1 and CDR2 sequences are SGDLS and YYNGEE. The CDR3 sequence: CASKVGESYNEQFF. The CDR3 DNA reads TGTGCCAGCAAAGTCGGGGAGTCCTACAATGAGCAGTTCTTC.

This chain links TRBV7-6 with TRBJ2-5, with 8 bases matching TRBD1. CDR1 and CDR2 from the germline V gene are SGHVS and FNYEAQ. The CDR3 sequence is 15 residues long. Trimming at V came to 1 base and at J to 5 bases, leaving 6 bases not matched to a gene. The CDR3, as DNA: TGTGCCAGCAGCTTAGGGACAGGGCTCGGGGAGACCCAGTACTTC. Translated: CASSLGTGLGETQYF.

This chain connects TRBV7-9 to TRBJ2-3; 9 bases line up with TRBD2. CDR1 and CDR2 (germline): SEHNR, FQNEAQ (reference sequence). This CDR3 has 19 amino acids. V gave up 5 bases and J gave up 4 bases; unmatched junction bases: 19. CDR3 bases: TGTGCCAGCAGCACCAGGGTCCCTGGGCGGGAGGGCCGGGCAGATACGCAGTATTTT. Its protein product is CASSTRVPGREGRADTQYF.

The CDR3 region has the DNA TGTGCCAGCAGTTTAGGGCTGGCCCACACAGATACGCAGTATTTT. It specifies CASSLGLAHTDTQYF. The chain uses TRBV28 and TRBJ2-3; D not resolved. The germline V gene encodes CDR1 MDHEN and CDR2 SYDVKM. CDR3 length: 15 residues. V shed 2 bases and J shed 2 bases, with 11 bases lying between them.

The genes are TRBV11-3 and TRBJ2-1, with TRBD1 identical over 10 bases. V lost 4 bases and J lost 5; bases outside the gene matches: 5. Germline V gives CDR1 SGHNT, CDR2 YENEEA. This CDR3 spans 15 amino acids. CDR3 loop: CASSSRGQGDNEQFF. CDR3 in DNA: TGTGCCAGCAGCTCGAGAGGACAGGGGGACAATGAGCAGTTCTTC.